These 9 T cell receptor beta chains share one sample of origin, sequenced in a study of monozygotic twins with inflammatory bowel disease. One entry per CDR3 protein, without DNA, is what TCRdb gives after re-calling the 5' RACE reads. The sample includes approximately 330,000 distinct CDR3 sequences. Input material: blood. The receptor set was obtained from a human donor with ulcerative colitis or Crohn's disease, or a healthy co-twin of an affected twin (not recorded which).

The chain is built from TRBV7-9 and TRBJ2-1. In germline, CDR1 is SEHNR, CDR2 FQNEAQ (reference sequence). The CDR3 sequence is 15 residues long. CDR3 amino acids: CASSPRLAPYNEQFF.

The chain's CDR3 is CASSSRTGTGNEQFF. The chain combines TRBV27 with TRBJ2-1; TCRdb designates TRBD1, a call that cannot be tested without DNA. The length of the CDR3 is 15 residues. Germline CDR1 MNHEY, CDR2 SMNVEV (reference sequence).

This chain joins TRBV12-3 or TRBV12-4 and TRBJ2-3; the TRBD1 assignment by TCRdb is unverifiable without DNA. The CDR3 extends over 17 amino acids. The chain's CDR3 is CASSFKVQGASTDTQYF.

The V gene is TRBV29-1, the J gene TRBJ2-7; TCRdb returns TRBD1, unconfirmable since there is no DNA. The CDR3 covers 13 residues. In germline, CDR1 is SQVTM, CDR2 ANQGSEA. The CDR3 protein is CSVGGGPFGEQYF.

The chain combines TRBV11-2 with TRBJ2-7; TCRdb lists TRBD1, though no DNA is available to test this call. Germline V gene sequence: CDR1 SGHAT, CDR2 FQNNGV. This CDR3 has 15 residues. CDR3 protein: CASSTTDFLLGEQYF.

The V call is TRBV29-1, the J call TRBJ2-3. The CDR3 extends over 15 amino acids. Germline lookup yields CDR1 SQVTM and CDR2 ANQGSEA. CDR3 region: CSVEGQSRSTDTQYF.

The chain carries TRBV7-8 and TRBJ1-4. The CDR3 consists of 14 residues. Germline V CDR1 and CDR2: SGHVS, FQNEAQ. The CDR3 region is CASSSWTNNEKLFF. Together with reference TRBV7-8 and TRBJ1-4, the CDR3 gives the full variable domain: GAGVSQSPRYKVAKRGQDVALRCDPISGHVSLFWYQQALGQGPEFLTYFQNEAQLDKSGLPSDRFFAERPEGSVSTLKIQRTQQEDSAVYLCASSSWTNNEKLFFGSGTQLSVL.

This CDR3 is CASSLEEGTTTYPTYEQYF. The gene calls are TRBV5-1 and TRBJ2-7; TCRdb's D gene call, TRBD2, goes unchecked for lack of DNA. The germline V gene encodes CDR1 SGHRS and CDR2 YFSETQ. This CDR3 has 19 residues.

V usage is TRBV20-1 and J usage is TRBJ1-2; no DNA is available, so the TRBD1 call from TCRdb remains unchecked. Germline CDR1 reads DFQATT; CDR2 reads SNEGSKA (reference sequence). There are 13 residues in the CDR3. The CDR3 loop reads CSAPDPGQQFRTF.